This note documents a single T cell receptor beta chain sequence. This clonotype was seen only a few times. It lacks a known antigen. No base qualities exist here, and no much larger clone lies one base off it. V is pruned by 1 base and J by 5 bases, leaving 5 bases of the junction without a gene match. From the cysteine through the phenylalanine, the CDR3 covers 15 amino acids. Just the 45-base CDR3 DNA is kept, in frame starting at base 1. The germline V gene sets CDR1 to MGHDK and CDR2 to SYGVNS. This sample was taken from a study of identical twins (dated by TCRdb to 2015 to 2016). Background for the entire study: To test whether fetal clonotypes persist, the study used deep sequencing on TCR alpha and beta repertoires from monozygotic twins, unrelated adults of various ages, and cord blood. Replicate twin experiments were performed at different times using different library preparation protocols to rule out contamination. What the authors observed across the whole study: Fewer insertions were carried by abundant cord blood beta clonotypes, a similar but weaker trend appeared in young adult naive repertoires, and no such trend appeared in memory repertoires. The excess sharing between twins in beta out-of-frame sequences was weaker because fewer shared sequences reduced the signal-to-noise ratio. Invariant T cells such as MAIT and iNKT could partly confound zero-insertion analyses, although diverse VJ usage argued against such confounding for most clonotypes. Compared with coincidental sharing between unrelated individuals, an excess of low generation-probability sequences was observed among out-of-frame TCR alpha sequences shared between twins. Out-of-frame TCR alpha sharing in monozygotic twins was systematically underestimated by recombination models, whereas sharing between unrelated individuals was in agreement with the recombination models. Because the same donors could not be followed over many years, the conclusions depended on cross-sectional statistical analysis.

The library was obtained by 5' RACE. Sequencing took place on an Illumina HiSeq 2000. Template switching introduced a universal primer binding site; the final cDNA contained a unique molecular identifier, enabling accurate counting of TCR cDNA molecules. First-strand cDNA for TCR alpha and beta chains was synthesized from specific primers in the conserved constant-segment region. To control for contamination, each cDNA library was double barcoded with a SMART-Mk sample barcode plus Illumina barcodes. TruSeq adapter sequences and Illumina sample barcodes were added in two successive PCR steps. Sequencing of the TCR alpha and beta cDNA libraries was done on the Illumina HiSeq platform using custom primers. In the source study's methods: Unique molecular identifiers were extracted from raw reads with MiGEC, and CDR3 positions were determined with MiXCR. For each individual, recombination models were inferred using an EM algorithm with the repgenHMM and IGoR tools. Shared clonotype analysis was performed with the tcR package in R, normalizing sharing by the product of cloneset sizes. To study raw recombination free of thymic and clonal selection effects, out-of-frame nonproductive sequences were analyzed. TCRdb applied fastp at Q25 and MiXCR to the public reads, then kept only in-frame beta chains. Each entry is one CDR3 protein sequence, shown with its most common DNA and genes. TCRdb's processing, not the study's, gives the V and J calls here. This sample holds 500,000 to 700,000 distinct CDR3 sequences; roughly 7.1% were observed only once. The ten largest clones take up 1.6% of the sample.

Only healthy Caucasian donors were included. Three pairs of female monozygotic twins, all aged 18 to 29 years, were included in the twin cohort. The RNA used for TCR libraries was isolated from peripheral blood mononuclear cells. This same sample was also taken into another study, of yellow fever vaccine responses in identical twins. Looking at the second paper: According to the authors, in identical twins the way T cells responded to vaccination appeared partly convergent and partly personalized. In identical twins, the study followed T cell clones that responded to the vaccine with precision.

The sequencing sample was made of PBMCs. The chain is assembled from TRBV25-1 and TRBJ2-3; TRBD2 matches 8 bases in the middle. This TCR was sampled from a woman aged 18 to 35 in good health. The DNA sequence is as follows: TGTGCCAGCAGTGAATCTGGGACTAGAGGAGATACGCAGTATTTT. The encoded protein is CASSESGTRGDTQYF. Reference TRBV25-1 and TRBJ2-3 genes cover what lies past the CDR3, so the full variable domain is EADIYQTPRYLVIGTGKKITLECSQTMGHDKMYWYQQDPGMELHLIHYSYGVNSTEKGDLSSESTVSRIRTEHFPLTLESARPSHTSQYLCASSESGTRGDTQYFGPGTRLTVL.